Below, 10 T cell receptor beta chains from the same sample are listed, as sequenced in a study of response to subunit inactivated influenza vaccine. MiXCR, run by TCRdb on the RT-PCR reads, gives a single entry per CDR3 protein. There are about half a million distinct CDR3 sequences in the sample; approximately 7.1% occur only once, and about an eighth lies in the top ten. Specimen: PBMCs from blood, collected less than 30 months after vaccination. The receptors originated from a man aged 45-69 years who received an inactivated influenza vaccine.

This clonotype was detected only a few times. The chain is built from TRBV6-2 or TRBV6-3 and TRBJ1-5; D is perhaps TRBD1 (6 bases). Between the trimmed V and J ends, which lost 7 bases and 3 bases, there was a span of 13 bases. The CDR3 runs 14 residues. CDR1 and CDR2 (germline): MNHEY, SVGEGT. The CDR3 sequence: CASTPTGFNQPQHF. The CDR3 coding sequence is TGTGCCAGCACCCCGACAGGCTTCAATCAGCCCCAGCATTTT.

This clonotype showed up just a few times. In nucleotides, the CDR3 is TGTGCCAGCATCTTGTTGGGACAGACTGGCACCATATATTTT. This translates into CASILLGQTGTIYF. The rearrangement links TRBV12-3 or TRBV12-4 to TRBJ1-3; 7 positions agree with TRBD1. The CDR3 has 14 amino acids. V was pared by 7 bases and J by 9 bases, with 12 bases of the junction left unmatched.

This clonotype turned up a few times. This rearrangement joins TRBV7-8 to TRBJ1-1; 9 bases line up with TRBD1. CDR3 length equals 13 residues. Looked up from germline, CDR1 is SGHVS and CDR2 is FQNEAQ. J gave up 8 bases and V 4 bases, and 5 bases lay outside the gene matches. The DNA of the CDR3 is TGTGCCAGCAGCTGGGACAGGGCGGGGGAAGCTTTCTTT. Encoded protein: CASSWDRAGEAFF.

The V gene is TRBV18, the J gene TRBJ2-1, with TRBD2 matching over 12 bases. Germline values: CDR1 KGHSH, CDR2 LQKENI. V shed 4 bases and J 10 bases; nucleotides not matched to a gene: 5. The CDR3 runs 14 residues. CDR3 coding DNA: TGTGCCAGCTCACTTGGGACTAGCGGGTTGGAGCAGTTCTTC. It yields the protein CASSLGTSGLEQFF. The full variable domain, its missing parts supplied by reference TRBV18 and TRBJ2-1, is NAGVMQNPRHLVRRRGQEARLRCSPMKGHSHVYWYRQLPEEGLKFMVYLQKENIIDESGMPKERFSAEFPKEGPSILRIQQVVRGDSAAYFCASSLGTSGLEQFFGPGTRLTVL.

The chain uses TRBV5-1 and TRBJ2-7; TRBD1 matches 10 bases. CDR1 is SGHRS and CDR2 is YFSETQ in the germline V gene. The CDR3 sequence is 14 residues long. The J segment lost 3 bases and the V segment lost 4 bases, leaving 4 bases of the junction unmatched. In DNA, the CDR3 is TGCGCCAGCAGCATGGGACAGGGGCTCTACGAGCAGTACTTC. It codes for CASSMGQGLYEQYF. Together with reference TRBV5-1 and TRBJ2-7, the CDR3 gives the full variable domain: KAGVTQTPRYLIKTRGQQVTLSCSPISGHRSVSWYQQTPGQGLQFLFEYFSETQRNKGNFPGRFSGRQFSNSRSEMNVSTLELGDSALYLCASSMGQGLYEQYFGPGTRLTVT.

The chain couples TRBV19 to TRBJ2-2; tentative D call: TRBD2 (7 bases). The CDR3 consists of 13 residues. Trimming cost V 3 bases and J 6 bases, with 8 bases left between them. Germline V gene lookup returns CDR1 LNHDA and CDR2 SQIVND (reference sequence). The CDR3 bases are TGTGCCAGTAGTATGCGGGGGCCCGGGGAGCTGTTTTTT. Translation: CASSMRGPGELFF.

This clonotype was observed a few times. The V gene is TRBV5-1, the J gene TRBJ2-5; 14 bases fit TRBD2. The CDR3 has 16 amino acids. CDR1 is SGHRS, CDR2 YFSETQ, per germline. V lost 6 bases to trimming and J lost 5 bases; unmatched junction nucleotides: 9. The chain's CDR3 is CASTQGTSGSYETQYF. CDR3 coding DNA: TGCGCCAGCACTCAAGGGACTAGCGGGAGTTATGAGACCCAGTACTTC.

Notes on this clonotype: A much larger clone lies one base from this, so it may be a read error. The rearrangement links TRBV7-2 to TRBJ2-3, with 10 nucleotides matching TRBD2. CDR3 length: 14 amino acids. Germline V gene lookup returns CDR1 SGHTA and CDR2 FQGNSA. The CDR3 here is CAGSASGSTDTQYF. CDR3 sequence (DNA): TGTGCCGGCAGCGCTAGCGGGAGTACAGATACGCAGTATTTT.

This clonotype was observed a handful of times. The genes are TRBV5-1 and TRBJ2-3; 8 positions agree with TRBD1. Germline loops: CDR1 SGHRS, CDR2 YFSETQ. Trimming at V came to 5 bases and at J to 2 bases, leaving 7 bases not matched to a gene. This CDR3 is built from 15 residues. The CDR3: CASRMTGDTTDTQYF. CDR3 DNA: TGCGCCAGCAGAATGACAGGGGACACCACAGATACGCAGTATTTT.

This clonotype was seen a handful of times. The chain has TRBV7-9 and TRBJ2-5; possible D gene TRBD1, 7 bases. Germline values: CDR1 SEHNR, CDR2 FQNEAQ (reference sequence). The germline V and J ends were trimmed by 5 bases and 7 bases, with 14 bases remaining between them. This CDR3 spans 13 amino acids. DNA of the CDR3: TGTGCCAGCAGCCCTCAGGGGGGTTGGACCCAGTACTTC. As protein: CASSPQGGWTQYF.